What follows are 22 T cell receptor beta chains derived from one specimen sequenced in a study of shared clonotypes between healthy human individuals. Profiling relied on immunoSEQ multiplex PCR, and the TCRdb table lists in-frame clones only, not all of them. The sample lists some 380,000 clones, around 96% occurring once. Sequencing used memory CD8+ T cells sorted from blood. Subset here: CD45RO+ cells pooled with CCR7-negative TemRA cells. The source of these receptors is a man between 25 and 39 years old in good health.

The chain combines TRBV28 with TRBJ2-7; 7 nucleotides line up with TRBD2. Germline V gives CDR1 MDHEN, CDR2 SYDVKM. The trim removed 3 bases at V and 5 bases at J, leaving 4 bases unmatched. The length of the CDR3 is 13 residues. CDR3 DNA sequence: TGTGCCAGCAGTTTTGGCGGGAGTGACGAGCAGTACTTC. Translation gives CASSFGGSDEQYF.

This chain joins TRBV5-1 and TRBJ1-1; TRBD1 might be the D (5 bases). There are 11 residues in the CDR3. Trimming removed 10 bases at V and 0 bases at J, with 7 bases between. CDR1 and CDR2 from the germline V gene are SGHRS and YFSETQ. CDR3 sequence: CAGGVNTEAFF. The CDR3 coding sequence is TGCGCCGGAGGGGTGAACACTGAAGCTTTCTTT.

This rearrangement joins TRBV19 to TRBJ1-2, with D hard to call. The CDR3 covers 13 residues. Deletions cut 7 bases from V and 5 bases from J, with 14 bases between. Germline values: CDR1 LNHDA, CDR2 SQIVND (reference sequence). The CDR3 sequence is CASTPRGRYGYTF. DNA of the CDR3: TGTGCCAGTACCCCCCGAGGGCGATATGGCTACACCTTC.

V gene TRBV7-9 combines with J gene TRBJ2-5; D is unresolved. This CDR3 spans 12 amino acids. Germline CDR1 SEHNR, CDR2 FQNEAQ (reference sequence). V lost 0 bases and J lost 3, with 2 bases in between. The CDR3 loop reads CASSLAKETQYF. The CDR3 nucleotides read TGTGCCAGCAGCTTAGCGAAAGAGACCCAGTACTTC. Using reference TRBV7-9 and TRBJ2-5 for the parts outside the CDR3, the full variable domain is DTGVSQNPRHKITKRGQNVTFRCDPISEHNRLYWYRQTLGQGPEFLTYFQNEAQLEKSRLLSDRFSAERPKGSFSTLEIQRTEQGDSAMYLCASSLAKETQYFGPGTRLLVL.

This chain links TRBV19 with TRBJ2-3; D not certain. V lost 2 bases and J 2 bases, leaving 5 bases between the germline ends. The CDR3 sequence is 13 residues long. Germline assignment: CDR1 LNHDA and CDR2 SQIVND (reference sequence). CDR3 DNA sequence: TGTGCCAGTAGTATACAGGCCACAGATACGCAGTATTTT. Amino acid sequence: CASSIQATDTQYF. Supplemented by reference TRBV19 and TRBJ2-3, the full variable domain reads DGGITQSPKYLFRKEGQNVTLSCEQNLNHDAMYWYRQDPGQGLRLIYYSQIVNDFQKGDIAEGYSVSREKKESFPLTVTSAQKNPTAFYLCASSIQATDTQYFGPGTRLTVL.

This sequence joins TRBV6-1 and TRBJ1-2; D unclear. The germline V gene has CDR1 MNHNS and CDR2 SASEGT. The V and J ends lost 6 bases and 5 bases respectively, with 10 bases between them. The CDR3 contains 12 residues. In nucleotides, the CDR3 is TGTGCCAGCAGGTGGACTTTATATGGCTACACCTTC. Its translation: CASRWTLYGYTF.

The chain links TRBV29-1 to TRBJ2-6; D not certain. The CDR3 is 12 residues long. The V and J ends lost 6 bases and 1 base respectively, with 4 bases between them. In germline, CDR1 is SQVTM, CDR2 ANQGSEA. The CDR3 DNA sequence: TGCAGCGTCAGGTCTGGGGCCAACGTCCTGACTTTC. Encoded protein: CSVRSGANVLTF. The full variable domain, with the rest looked up from reference TRBV29-1 and TRBJ2-6, is SAVISQKPSRDICQRGTSLTIQCQVDSQVTMMFWYRQQPGQSLTLIATANQGSEATYESGFVIDKFPISRPNLTFSTLTVSNMSPEDSSIYLCSVRSGANVLTFGAGSRLTVL.

The J gene is TRBJ2-4, the V gene TRBV10-3; weak D call: TRBD1 (5 bases). Germline assignment: CDR1 ENHRY and CDR2 SYGVKD. V lost 3 bases, J lost 8 bases, and 5 bases lay in between. The CDR3 covers 11 residues. The CDR3 here is CAISDRDIQYF. For the CDR3, the DNA is TGTGCCATCAGTGACAGGGACATTCAGTACTTC.

The rearrangement joins TRBV27 to TRBJ2-2, with D perhaps TRBD1 or TRBD2 (6 bases each). The ends were cut back, 4 bases at V and 1 base at J, with 13 bases in the middle. Germline V gives CDR1 MNHEY, CDR2 SMNVEV (reference sequence). This CDR3 is built from 16 residues. The CDR3 here is CASSSWGAVNTGELFF. CDR3 in DNA: TGTGCCAGCAGTTCGTGGGGGGCCGTGAACACCGGGGAGCTGTTTTTT.

CDR3 DNA sequence: TGTGCCAGCAGCTTACTAGCGGGAGGCACAGATACGCAGTATTTT. This encodes CASSLLAGGTDTQYF. The gene calls are TRBV5-5 and TRBJ2-3, with TRBD2 identical over 11 bases. This CDR3 has 15 residues. Germline V gene sequence: CDR1 SGHKS, CDR2 YYEKEE (reference sequence). The V gene end was trimmed by 2 bases and the J gene end by 1 base; junction bases not matched to a gene: 0.

The genes are TRBV6-5 and TRBJ1-1; TRBD1 might be the D (6 bases). Germline V CDR1 and CDR2: MNHEY, SVGAGI. V lost 6 bases and J 7 bases, leaving 15 bases between the germline ends. This CDR3 has 13 residues. CDR3 in DNA: TGTGCCAGCAGGGGATACAGGGAGGTTGAAGCTTTCTTT. This sequence encodes CASRGYREVEAFF.

Notes on this clone: Distinct nucleotide sequences in the sample also encode this CDR3. The J gene is TRBJ2-7, the V gene TRBV5-6; tentative D call: TRBD1 (5 bases). This CDR3 has 13 amino acids. Trimming cost V 0 bases and J 3 bases, with 7 bases left between them. Germline CDR1 SGHDT, CDR2 YYEEEE. Written as DNA, the CDR3 is TGTGCCAGCAGCTTGGTTCAGGGCTACGAGCAGTACTTC. This gives the protein CASSLVQGYEQYF.

The rearrangement joins TRBV6-6 to TRBJ1-1, with D tentatively TRBD1 (6 bases). The CDR3 runs to 14 residues. Germline V gene lookup returns CDR1 MNHNY and CDR2 SVGAGI (reference sequence). V lost 6 bases and J 10 bases, leaving 21 bases between the germline ends. CDR3 protein: CASSRGDMRSVAFF. CDR3 coding DNA: TGTGCCAGCAGCCGGGGGGACATGAGGTCTGTAGCTTTCTTT.

The chain carries TRBV5-4 and TRBJ2-3; D might be TRBD1 (5 bases). This CDR3 region has 15 residues. Germline V gene lookup returns CDR1 SGHNT and CDR2 YYREEE (reference sequence). Trimming left V 2 bases short and J 2 bases short, with 12 bases between. The DNA for the CDR3 is TGTGCCAGCAGCTTTAGGCAGGGCCTCACAGATACGCAGTATTTT. It specifies CASSFRQGLTDTQYF.

The chain joins TRBV7-2 to TRBJ2-4; D is undetermined. V was pared by 2 bases and J by 0 bases, with 5 bases between. The CDR3 runs 14 residues. The germline gives CDR1 SGHTA, CDR2 FQGNSA. The CDR3 DNA reads TGTGCCAGCAGCTTAAGCTTAGCCAAAAACATTCAGTACTTC. Its protein product is CASSLSLAKNIQYF.

The gene calls are TRBV6-1 and TRBJ2-5; D call uncertain. The germline V gene has CDR1 MNHNS and CDR2 SASEGT. CDR3 length: 13 amino acids. V was clipped by 3 bases and J by 3 bases, with 8 bases between them. The DNA for the CDR3 is TGTGCCAGCAGTGATCCGAATAAAGAGACCCAGTACTTC. This sequence encodes CASSDPNKETQYF.

The chain employs TRBV11-2 and TRBJ2-1; TRBD2 might be the D (5 bases). The V and J ends lost 8 bases and 6 bases respectively, with 14 bases between them. This CDR3 is built from 13 residues. Germline loops: CDR1 SGHAT, CDR2 FQNNGV. This chain's CDR3 is CASQASPFNEQFF. The CDR3 DNA sequence: TGTGCCAGCCAGGCTAGCCCCTTCAATGAGCAGTTCTTC.

This chain connects TRBV28 to TRBJ2-3; the match to TRBD1 covers 9 bases. This CDR3 is 15 amino acids long. Trimming removed 4 bases from V and 5 bases from J; junction bases left unmatched: 7. Germline values: CDR1 MDHEN, CDR2 SYDVKM. CDR3 in DNA: TGTGCCAGCAGTTCAACAGGGGGCGTAGGAGATACGCAGTATTTT. Amino acids: CASSSTGGVGDTQYF.

The J gene is TRBJ2-3, the V gene TRBV6-5, with D possibly TRBD2 on 5 matching bases. The CDR3 length is 13 residues. CDR1 and CDR2 from the germline V gene are MNHEY and SVGAGI. V gave up 2 bases and J gave up 3 bases, with 6 bases separating them. The CDR3 coding sequence is TGTGCCAGCAGTTACGGGGAGACAGATACGCAGTATTTT. This encodes CASSYGETDTQYF.

This clone was counted once. CDR3 protein: CAWTGQVPYEQYF. CDR3 bases: TGTGCCTGGACCGGACAGGTCCCCTACGAGCAGTACTTC. This chain links TRBV30 with TRBJ2-7; 7 bases map to TRBD1. The CDR3 is 13 amino acids. Germline CDR1 GTSNPN, CDR2 SVGIG (reference sequence). The V segment lost 4 bases and the J segment 2 bases; nucleotides outside the gene matches: 5.

V and J are TRBV5-1 and TRBJ2-7; weak D call: TRBD2 (5 bases). The V and J ends lost 0 bases and 7 bases respectively, with 8 bases between them. This CDR3 has 12 amino acids. Germline V gene sequence: CDR1 SGHRS, CDR2 YFSETQ. This CDR3 reads CASSLGREEQYF. The CDR3 nucleotides read TGCGCCAGCAGCTTGGGTCGGGAAGAGCAGTACTTC.

This rearrangement joins TRBV4-1 to TRBJ2-7; tentative D call: TRBD1 (5 bases). In germline, CDR1 is MGHRA, CDR2 YSYEKL. This CDR3 is 14 amino acids long. Trimming cost V 0 bases and J 3 bases, with 9 bases left between them. The CDR3 coding sequence is TGCGCCAGCAGCCAAGAATCCAGGGACTACGAGCAGTACTTC. Its protein is CASSQESRDYEQYF.